The 3 T cell receptor beta chains in this list originate from one sample, sequenced in a study of cytomegalovirus exposure and HLA in healthy donors. Both 60 Vbeta primers and 13 Jbeta primers went into the PCR. The protocol was immunoSEQ multiplex PCR, while the TCRdb copy is restricted to in-frame clones and leaves out a portion. Among about 72,000 clones listed, almost 85% were seen once. Sequenced: PBMCs. The receptors come from a man between 18 and 35 years old in good health and CMV-seronegative.

This chain joins TRBV19 and TRBJ2-7; 10 bases fit TRBD2. The CDR3 is 19 amino acids. The ends lost 5 bases at V and 5 bases at J; junction bases unmatched: 21. Germline V gene lookup returns CDR1 LNHDA and CDR2 SQIVND (reference sequence). The CDR3 sequence: CASSEPFSTLAGEVHEQYF. The CDR3 nucleotides are TGTGCCAGTAGTGAACCCTTTTCAACCCTAGCGGGGGAAGTACACGAGCAGTACTTC. Supplemented by reference TRBV19 and TRBJ2-7, the full variable domain reads DGGITQSPKYLFRKEGQNVTLSCEQNLNHDAMYWYRQDPGQGLRLIYYSQIVNDFQKGDIAEGYSVSREKKESFPLTVTSAQKNPTAFYLCASSEPFSTLAGEVHEQYFGPGTRLTVT.

The rearrangement uses TRBV6-5 and TRBJ2-2; TRBD1 might be the D (5 bases). The V gene lost 2 bases and the J gene lost 3 bases, with 10 bases spanning the gap. The CDR3 extends over 15 amino acids. Germline V gives CDR1 MNHEY, CDR2 SVGAGI. The CDR3 nucleotides read TGTGCCAGCAGTTACGGGCAGGGATACACCGGGGAGCTGTTTTTT. It specifies CASSYGQGYTGELFF.

The chain carries TRBV15 and TRBJ2-3; D gene ambiguous. V shed 3 bases and J shed 4 bases, with 8 bases lying between them. The CDR3 length is 13 residues. Looked up from germline, CDR1 is LNHNV and CDR2 is YYDKDF (reference sequence). The CDR3 spells CATSSPKSDTQYF. CDR3 nucleotide sequence: TGTGCCACCAGCAGTCCTAAGTCAGATACGCAGTATTTT.